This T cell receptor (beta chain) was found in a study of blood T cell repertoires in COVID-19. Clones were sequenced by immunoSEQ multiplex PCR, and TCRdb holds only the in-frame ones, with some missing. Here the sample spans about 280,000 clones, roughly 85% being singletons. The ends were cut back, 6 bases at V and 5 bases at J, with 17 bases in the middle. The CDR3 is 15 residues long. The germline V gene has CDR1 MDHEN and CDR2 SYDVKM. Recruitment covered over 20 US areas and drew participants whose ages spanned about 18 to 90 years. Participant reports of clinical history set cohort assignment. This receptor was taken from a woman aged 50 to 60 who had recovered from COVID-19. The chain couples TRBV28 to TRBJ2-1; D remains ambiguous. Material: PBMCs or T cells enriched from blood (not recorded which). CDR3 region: CASRSHYSPDNEQFF. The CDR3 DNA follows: TGTGCCAGCAGGTCCCACTATTCTCCTGACAATGAGCAGTTCTTC.